The clone carrying this T cell receptor beta chain was found once. As yet, its antigen is unknown. These data belong to a study of follicular helper T cells after annual influenza vaccination. Across the whole study: After each seasonal flu vaccination, blood came on days 0, 7 and 28. The study, taken as a whole, reports: The much larger non-cTfh compartments may have been undersampled.

Germline values: CDR1 SGHTA, CDR2 FQGNSA. The CDR3 loop spans 16 amino acids. V lost 5 bases to trimming and J lost 6 bases; unmatched junction nucleotides: 7. Libraries were prepared by immunoSEQ multiplex PCR; TCRdb keeps only in-frame clonotypes and omits some of them. The sample records some 10,000 clones, around 79% being singletons. The source was CXCR5- memory CD4+ T cells sorted from blood, collected 6 weeks after influenza vaccination. The rearrangement joins TRBV7-2 to TRBJ1-6; TRBD1 matches at 10 bases. This clonotype was obtained from an adult who received the influenza vaccine. CDR3 in DNA: TGTGCCAGCAGCCCACACGACAGGGGGCTTAATTCACCCCTCCACTTT. Amino acids: CASSPHDRGLNSPLHF.